These 25 T cell receptor beta chains were sequenced from one sample in a study of beta chain features in type 1 diabetes. Expressed TCRB transcripts were sequenced because the isolated RNA had all been reverse transcribed beforehand. Method: immunoSEQ multiplex PCR; TCRdb's copy keeps in-frame clones and lacks some. This table holds some 500,000 clones, roughly an eighth found once. The sequencing input was naive CD4+ T cells from blood. These receptors all stem from a young woman in good health.

There are a few counts of this clone. The chain recombines TRBV5-1 with TRBJ2-1, with 9 nucleotides matching TRBD1. CDR3 length equals 16 residues. With V trimmed by 0 bases and J by 4 bases, 5 bases remained unmatched. Per the germline V gene, CDR1 is SGHRS and CDR2 is YFSETQ. The CDR3 loop is CASSLEGQGRYNEQFF. The CDR3 DNA sequence: TGCGCCAGCAGCTTGGAGGGACAGGGAAGGTACAATGAGCAGTTCTTC.

This chain links TRBV6-6 with TRBJ2-1; D remains ambiguous. This CDR3 contains 15 residues. V was clipped by 0 bases and J by 6 bases, with 12 bases between them. Germline CDR1 MNHNY, CDR2 SVGAGI (reference sequence). CDR3 DNA sequence: TGTGCCAGCAGTTACTCGGTGCAAAATGGCAATGAGCAGTTCTTC. This gives the protein CASSYSVQNGNEQFF.

The chain uses TRBV2 and TRBJ2-7; possibly TRBD1 or TRBD2 for D (6 bases each). The CDR3 has 13 amino acids. Germline V lookup: CDR1 SNHLY, CDR2 FYNNEI. Deletions cut 9 bases from V and 6 bases from J, with 18 bases between. CDR3 in amino acids: CARVRETGGEQYF. The CDR3 DNA reads as TGTGCCAGGGTCCGGGAGACAGGAGGCGAGCAGTACTTC.

The rearrangement joins TRBV4-1 to TRBJ1-5, with a possible D match to TRBD1 (6 bases). Deletions cut 5 bases from V and 2 bases from J, with 19 bases between. Germline V CDR1 and CDR2: MGHRA, YSYEKL. The CDR3 runs to 17 residues. The CDR3 DNA is TGCGCCAGCAGCAGGGGGGATGGTATAGATGGCAATCAGCCCCAGCATTTT. It encodes CASSRGDGIDGNQPQHF.

There are a few counts of this clone. The rearrangement links TRBV5-1 to TRBJ2-7, with TRBD1 matching 8 bases. The CDR3 runs to 14 residues. Per the germline V gene, CDR1 is SGHRS and CDR2 is YFSETQ. Trimming removed 4 bases from V and 2 bases from J; junction bases left unmatched: 5. The CDR3 loop reads CASSRGQGPYEQYV. DNA of the CDR3: TGCGCCAGCAGCCGCGGACAGGGCCCCTACGAGCAGTACGTC.

The gene calls are TRBV6-6 and TRBJ2-7; perhaps TRBD1 as D (6 bases). The CDR3 is 13 amino acids. Trimming took off 5 bases at V and 1 base at J, with 9 bases between the two ends. Germline CDR1 reads MNHNY; CDR2 reads SVGAGI (reference sequence). CDR3 amino acids: CASSTDRSYEQYV. The CDR3 nucleotides read TGTGCCAGCAGTACCGACAGGTCCTACGAGCAGTACGTC.

V gene TRBV18 combines with J gene TRBJ1-5, with 9 bases fitting TRBD1. Germline CDR1 and CDR2: KGHSH and LQKENI. Trimming removed 3 bases from V and 6 bases from J; junction bases left unmatched: 3. The CDR3 totals 14 residues. The CDR3 is CASSPGQGTQPQHF. The CDR3 nucleotides are TGTGCCAGCTCACCGGGACAGGGCACTCAGCCCCAGCATTTT.

In this sample, this clone turned up a few times. The chain couples TRBV4-3 to TRBJ2-2; no firm D call. Trimming left V 1 base short and J 1 base short, with 4 bases between. The CDR3 is 14 residues long. Germline V gives CDR1 LGHNA, CDR2 YSLEER. The CDR3 DNA follows: TGCGCCAGCAGCCAAGCAGGGAACACCGGGGAGCTGTTTTTT. Translation gives CASSQAGNTGELFF.

V and J are TRBV4-3 and TRBJ1-2; D is undetermined. The CDR3 totals 16 residues. CDR1 and CDR2 (germline): LGHNA, YSLEER. The V gene lost 8 bases and the J gene lost 3 bases, with 22 bases spanning the gap. The CDR3 bases are TGCGCCAGCCGGGCCCAGCAGCTCCCCGGATACTATGGCTACACCTTC. Translation: CASRAQQLPGYYGYTF.

This clone was recorded a few times. The chain employs TRBV28 and TRBJ1-1, with D unclear. The germline V and J ends were trimmed by 5 bases and 6 bases, with 16 bases remaining between them. CDR1 and CDR2 (germline): MDHEN, SYDVKM. There are 14 residues in the CDR3. The chain's CDR3 is CASSQIPRGSEAFF. Here the CDR3 DNA reads TGTGCCAGCAGTCAAATCCCCCGGGGATCTGAAGCTTTCTTT.

Note on this clone: This CDR3 is also generated by other DNA sequences in the sample. The J gene is TRBJ1-1, the V gene TRBV29-1, with D perhaps matching TRBD1 (5 bases). The CDR3 has 12 amino acids. Trimming cost V 4 bases and J 2 bases, with 8 bases left between them. The germline CDR1 and CDR2 sequences are SQVTM and ANQGSEA. The DNA for the CDR3 is TGCAGCGTTGGACAGACAAACACTGAAGCTTTCTTT. Translating gives CSVGQTNTEAFF.

This rearrangement joins TRBV5-1 to TRBJ2-6, with D hard to call. CDR3 size: 16 residues. Germline values: CDR1 SGHRS, CDR2 YFSETQ. The ends were cut back, 0 bases at V and 0 bases at J, with 7 bases in the middle. DNA of the CDR3: TGCGCCAGCAGCTTGGTTGTGGCCTCTGGGGCCAACGTCCTGACTTTC. As protein: CASSLVVASGANVLTF. The full variable domain, rest sourced from reference TRBV5-1 and TRBJ2-6, is KAGVTQTPRYLIKTRGQQVTLSCSPISGHRSVSWYQQTPGQGLQFLFEYFSETQRNKGNFPGRFSGRQFSNSRSEMNVSTLELGDSALYLCASSLVVASGANVLTFGAGSRLTVL.

This clone appeared a few times. V gene TRBV9 combines with J gene TRBJ1-6; 9 bases align to TRBD1. The germline CDR1 and CDR2 sequences are SGDLS and YYNGEE. After removal of 0 bases from V and 5 bases from J, the junction contained 3 bases not matched to a gene. This CDR3 spans 16 amino acids. CDR3 sequence: CASSVDRGPDNSPLHF. CDR3 DNA sequence: TGTGCCAGCAGCGTAGACAGGGGGCCGGATAATTCACCCCTCCACTTT.

With regard to this clone: Other DNA sequences within the sample encode an identical CDR3. The V and J genes are TRBV7-2 and TRBJ2-5; D is tentatively TRBD1 or TRBD2 (6 bases each). The CDR3 runs 14 residues. Germline V lookup: CDR1 SGHTA, CDR2 FQGNSA. V lost 0 bases to trimming and J lost 5 bases, with 10 bases between them. CDR3: CASSLAGGRETQYF. DNA of the CDR3: TGTGCCAGCAGCTTAGCGGGGGGCCGGGAGACCCAGTACTTC.

This clone was found a few times. The chain has TRBV7-2 and TRBJ2-7, with D perhaps TRBD1 or TRBD2 (5 bases each). The V gene's germline CDR1 is SGHTA and CDR2 FQGNSA. The V end lost 8 bases, the J end lost 5 bases, and 16 bases lay between the germline ends. The CDR3 is 13 residues long. The CDR3 nucleotides read TGTGCCAGCCGCCCCATGGGGACCGACGAGCAGTACTTC. Residues: CASRPMGTDEQYF.

This clone has just a few counts. The chain links TRBV5-4 to TRBJ2-3; TRBD2 agrees at 16 bases. The V gene end was trimmed by 4 bases and the J gene end by 5 bases; junction bases not matched to a gene: 7. Germline CDR1 and CDR2: SGHNT and YYREEE (reference sequence). The CDR3 spans 17 residues. The CDR3 DNA reads as TGTGCCAGCAGCCCTGGGACTAGCGGGGGGGCCGTAGATACGCAGTATTTT. It translates to CASSPGTSGGAVDTQYF.

This chain joins TRBV7-9 and TRBJ2-3, with 7 nucleotides matching TRBD2. J gave up 2 bases and V 8 bases, and 10 bases lay outside the gene matches. Germline CDR1 is SEHNR and CDR2 is FQNEAQ (reference sequence). The CDR3 contains 15 residues. CDR3 sequence: CASGYSGSNTDTQYF. The CDR3 nucleotides read TGTGCCAGCGGATATAGCGGGTCCAACACAGATACGCAGTATTTT.

The chain links TRBV4-2 to TRBJ1-1; D unclear. With 1 base removed from V and 6 bases from J, the gap between germline ends came to 6 bases. The CDR3 runs to 12 residues. Germline CDR1 is LGHNA and CDR2 is YNFKEQ. CDR3 sequence: CASSQGESEAFF. CDR3 coding DNA: TGTGCCAGCAGCCAAGGGGAGTCTGAAGCTTTCTTT.

This clone was seen a few times. The chain carries TRBV28 and TRBJ1-1; D is uncertain. Deletions cut 6 bases from V and 5 bases from J, with 4 bases between. The CDR3 has 10 residues. CDR1 MDHEN and CDR2 SYDVKM come from the germline V gene. CDR3: CASRSTEAFF. In DNA, the CDR3 is TGTGCCAGCAGGTCGACTGAAGCTTTCTTT.

The chain carries TRBV9 and TRBJ1-1, with 8 bases fitting TRBD1. This CDR3 has 15 residues. V was clipped by 4 bases and J by 4 bases; unmatched bases: 9. The V gene's germline CDR1 is SGDLS and CDR2 YYNGEE. In DNA form, the CDR3 reads TGTGCCAGCAGCTCGACGCCGGGACAGGTCACTGAAGCTTTCTTT. It is translated as CASSSTPGQVTEAFF.

CDR3: CASSLAWSANYGYTF. CDR3 bases: TGTGCCAGCAGCTTAGCTTGGTCAGCAAACTATGGCTACACCTTC. The J gene is TRBJ1-2, the V gene TRBV7-2; D is unclear. CDR1 SGHTA and CDR2 FQGNSA come from the germline V gene. The CDR3 covers 15 residues. Trimming stripped 0 bases from V and 2 bases from J, with 10 bases between.

This clone was recorded many times. This chain links TRBV10-3 with TRBJ2-1, with TRBD1 identical over 8 bases. The germline V gene encodes CDR1 ENHRY and CDR2 SYGVKD. Trimming removed 2 bases from V and 7 bases from J; junction bases left unmatched: 7. The CDR3 is made up of 15 amino acids. CDR3 nucleotide sequence: TGTGCCATCAGTGAGGGACAGGGAATTGGAAATGAGCAGTTCTTC. This gives the protein CAISEGQGIGNEQFF.

This clone was counted a few times. The chain combines TRBV4-3 with TRBJ2-3; 14 bases are a match to TRBD2. V trimming: 0 bases; J trimming: 4 bases; junction bases outside the gene matches: 9. Germline loops: CDR1 LGHNA, CDR2 YSLEER. This CDR3 comprises 19 residues. CDR3 nucleotide sequence: TGCGCCAGCAGCCAAGAAACAGGACTAGCGGGAGGTTGGGCAGATACGCAGTATTTT. Encoded protein: CASSQETGLAGGWADTQYF.

In this sample, this clone turned up a few times. The chain joins TRBV25-1 to TRBJ1-4; weak D call: TRBD1 (5 bases). Germline V gene sequence: CDR1 MGHDK, CDR2 SYGVNS. CDR3 size: 15 residues. V lost 10 bases, J lost 5 bases, and 20 bases lay in between. The CDR3 loop reads CATGGGGGTNEKLFF. Written as DNA, the CDR3 is TGTGCCACCGGAGGTGGGGGAGGAACCAATGAAAAACTGTTTTTT.

CDR3 DNA: TGTGCCAGCAGCGTAGGAGTTGGGACAAGAGCCTACAATGAGCAGTTCTTC. This translates into CASSVGVGTRAYNEQFF. The chain employs TRBV9 and TRBJ2-1, with D perhaps matching TRBD1 (6 bases). This CDR3 region has 17 residues. Deletions cut 0 bases from V and 2 bases from J, with 15 bases between. Germline V gene sequence: CDR1 SGDLS, CDR2 YYNGEE.